These 10 T cell receptor beta chains originate from one sample sequenced in a study of response to subunit inactivated influenza vaccine. TCRdb reprocessed the RT-PCR reads via MiXCR and lists one record per CDR3 protein. The sample holds about 580,000 distinct CDR3 sequences, about 15% seen once. This sample comprised PBMCs from blood, obtained about 11 days after vaccination. These TCRs come from a man between 45 and 60 years old who received an inactivated influenza vaccine.

This clonotype has a handful of counts. This sequence joins TRBV12-3 or TRBV12-4 and TRBJ1-5; no clear D. The CDR3 loop spans 14 amino acids. Trimming removed 7 bases at V and 7 bases at J, with 17 bases between. The CDR3, as DNA: TGTGCCAGCACCTTTGGACGGGGAAAACAGCCCCAGCATTTT. This codes for CASTFGRGKQPQHF.

Written as DNA, the CDR3 is TGCAGCGTCGGGAGGCAGGGGGAGAGTTACGAGCAGTACTTC. Amino acid sequence: CSVGRQGESYEQYF. The rearrangement joins TRBV29-1 to TRBJ2-7; D may correspond to TRBD1 or TRBD2 (7 bases each). V was pared by 6 bases and J by 4 bases, with 19 bases between. In germline, CDR1 is SQVTM, CDR2 ANQGSEA. This CDR3 contains 14 residues.

This clonotype showed up just a few times. V gene TRBV28 combines with J gene TRBJ2-4, with D possibly being TRBD1 (5 bases). This CDR3 comprises 18 residues. V lost 3 bases and J 0 bases, leaving 18 bases between the germline ends. The germline V gene has CDR1 MDHEN and CDR2 SYDVKM. The chain's CDR3 is CASSFAGNGGIAKNIQYF. The CDR3 coding sequence is TGTGCCAGCAGTTTTGCAGGGAACGGTGGGATAGCCAAAAACATTCAGTACTTC.

This clonotype came up a few times. The genes are TRBV10-3 and TRBJ2-7; D gene unclear. The germline CDR1 and CDR2 sequences are ENHRY and SYGVKD. V was trimmed by 4 bases and J by 2 bases, leaving 12 bases between them. The CDR3 runs to 14 residues. As DNA, the CDR3 is TGTGCCATCAGTGGGCCGGGTCACACCTACGAGCAGTACTTC. It encodes CAISGPGHTYEQYF.

The rearrangement links TRBV4-3 to TRBJ2-3; TRBD2 is a possible D gene (5 bases). Per the germline V gene, CDR1 is LGHNA and CDR2 is YSLEER. CDR3 length: 15 residues. The V and J ends lost 1 base and 1 base respectively, with 9 bases between them. CDR3 sequence reads: CASSQVLGGTDTQYF. The CDR3 DNA sequence: TGCGCCAGCAGCCAAGTGCTCGGGGGCACAGATACGCAGTATTTT.

This clonotype was counted many times. The chain carries TRBV14 and TRBJ2-1, with 11 bases lining up with TRBD2. The CDR3 contains 17 residues. V lost 0 bases, J lost 7 bases, and 8 bases stayed unmatched. Germline CDR1 and CDR2: SGHDN and FVKESK. Here the CDR3 DNA reads TGTGCCAGCAGCCAAGAGTCCCTACTAGCGGGAGTAAATGAGCAGTTCTTC. It translates to CASSQESLLAGVNEQFF.

V usage is TRBV20-1 and J usage is TRBJ1-2; TRBD1 might be the D (6 bases). This CDR3 region has 13 residues. V lost 2 bases, J lost 3 bases, and 10 bases lay in between. Germline values: CDR1 DFQATT, CDR2 SNEGSKA (reference sequence). As DNA, the CDR3 is TGCAGTGCTAGAAGGGGGTGGGACTATGGCTACACCTTC. This codes for CSARRGWDYGYTF.

The table lists this clonotype with many counts. The chain uses TRBV20-1 and TRBJ2-4, with 8 bases lining up with TRBD1. The germline CDR1 and CDR2 sequences are DFQATT and SNEGSKA (reference sequence). This CDR3 is 13 amino acids long. V shed 6 bases and J 2 bases; nucleotides not matched to a gene: 3. The CDR3 nucleotides read TGCAGTGCCAGGGGGCGGTCCAAAAACATTCAGTACTTC. Translated, it gives CSARGRSKNIQYF.

DNA of the CDR3: TGTGCCAGCAGCTCCCTTCCCAGGGGGCGTCGCGAGCAGTACTTC. Translating it yields CASSSLPRGRREQYF. V and J are TRBV7-9 and TRBJ2-7; 8 nucleotides match TRBD1. This CDR3 has 15 amino acids. After removal of 4 bases from V and 6 bases from J, the junction contained 11 bases not matched to a gene. CDR1 and CDR2 (germline): SEHNR, FQNEAQ (reference sequence).

The J gene is TRBJ2-3, the V gene TRBV12-3 or TRBV12-4; no definite D call. V lost 5 bases to trimming and J lost 0 bases, with 15 bases between them. CDR3 length: 16 amino acids. Written as DNA, the CDR3 is TGTGCCAGCAGTATCCTACTACTCACTAGCACAGATACGCAGTATTTT. It is translated as CASSILLLTSTDTQYF.